This TCR beta chain was obtained from a study of early T cells in non-severe SARS-CoV-2 infection. Overall study: Sequencing was performed on bulk RNA from unsorted whole blood, leaving chains unpaired. Study conclusions and caveats: VDJdb matching, biased toward anti-spike CD8 responses, missed private and CD4 specificities.

As concerns this clonotype: Its specificity is unknown.

The TCR library protocol was used to attach unique molecular identifiers. These identifiers were attached to individual cDNA molecules. Via MiXCR, TCRdb re-called the 5' RACE reads, giving one row per CDR3 protein. The sample includes 95,000 to 110,000 distinct CDR3 sequences, 8.5% to 14% seen only once; the top ten take approximately 8.1%. CDR3 size: 10 residues. V lost 6 bases, J lost 7 bases, and 4 bases lay in between. Germline V CDR1 and CDR2: MNHEY, SMNVEV (reference sequence). The chain couples TRBV27 to TRBJ2-1, with D hard to call. The receptor was isolated from an adult who was a healthcare worker with PCR-confirmed SARS-CoV-2 infection or an uninfected control (not recorded which). Sequencing input: whole blood. In nucleotides, the CDR3 is TGTGCCAGCAGGCAGAATGAGCAGTTCTTC. Protein product: CASRQNEQFF.